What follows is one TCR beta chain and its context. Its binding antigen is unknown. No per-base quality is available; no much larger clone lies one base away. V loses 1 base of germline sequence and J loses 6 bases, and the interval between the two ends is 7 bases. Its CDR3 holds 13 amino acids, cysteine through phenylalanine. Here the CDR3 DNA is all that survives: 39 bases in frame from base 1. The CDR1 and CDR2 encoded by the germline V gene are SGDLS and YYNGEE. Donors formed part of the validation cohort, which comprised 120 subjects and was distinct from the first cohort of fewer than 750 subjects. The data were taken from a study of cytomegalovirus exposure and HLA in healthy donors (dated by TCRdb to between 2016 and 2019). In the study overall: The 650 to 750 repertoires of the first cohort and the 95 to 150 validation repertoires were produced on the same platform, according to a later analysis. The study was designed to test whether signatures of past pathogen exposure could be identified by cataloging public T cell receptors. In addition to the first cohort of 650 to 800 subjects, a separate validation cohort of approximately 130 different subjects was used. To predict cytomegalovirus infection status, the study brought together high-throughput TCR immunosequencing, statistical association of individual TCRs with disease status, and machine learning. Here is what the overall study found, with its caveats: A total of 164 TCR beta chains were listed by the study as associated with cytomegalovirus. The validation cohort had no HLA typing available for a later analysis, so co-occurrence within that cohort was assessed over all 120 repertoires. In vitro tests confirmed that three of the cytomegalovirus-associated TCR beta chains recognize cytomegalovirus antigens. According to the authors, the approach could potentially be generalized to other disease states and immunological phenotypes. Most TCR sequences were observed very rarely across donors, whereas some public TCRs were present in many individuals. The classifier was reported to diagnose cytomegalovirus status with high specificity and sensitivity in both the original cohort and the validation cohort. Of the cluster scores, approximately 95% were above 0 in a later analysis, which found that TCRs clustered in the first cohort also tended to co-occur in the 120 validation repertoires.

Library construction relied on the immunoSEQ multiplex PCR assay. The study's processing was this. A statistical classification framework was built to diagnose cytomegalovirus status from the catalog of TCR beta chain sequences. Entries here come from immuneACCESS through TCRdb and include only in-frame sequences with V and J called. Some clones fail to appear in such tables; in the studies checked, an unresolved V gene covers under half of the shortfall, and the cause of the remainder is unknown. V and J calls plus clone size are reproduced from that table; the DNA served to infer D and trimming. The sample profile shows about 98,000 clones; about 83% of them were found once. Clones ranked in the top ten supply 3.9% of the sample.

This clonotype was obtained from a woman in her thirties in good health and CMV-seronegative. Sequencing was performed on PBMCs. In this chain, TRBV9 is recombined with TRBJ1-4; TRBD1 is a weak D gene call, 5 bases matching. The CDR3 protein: CASSVLGDEKLFF. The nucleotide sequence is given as TGTGCCAGCAGCGTATTAGGGGATGAAAAACTGTTTTTT. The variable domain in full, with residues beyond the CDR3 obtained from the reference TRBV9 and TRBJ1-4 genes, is DSGVTQTPKHLITATGQRVTLRCSPRSGDLSVYWYQQSLDQGLQFLIQYYNGEERAKGNILERFSAQQFPDLHSELNLSSLELGDSALYFCASSVLGDEKLFFGSGTQLSVL.